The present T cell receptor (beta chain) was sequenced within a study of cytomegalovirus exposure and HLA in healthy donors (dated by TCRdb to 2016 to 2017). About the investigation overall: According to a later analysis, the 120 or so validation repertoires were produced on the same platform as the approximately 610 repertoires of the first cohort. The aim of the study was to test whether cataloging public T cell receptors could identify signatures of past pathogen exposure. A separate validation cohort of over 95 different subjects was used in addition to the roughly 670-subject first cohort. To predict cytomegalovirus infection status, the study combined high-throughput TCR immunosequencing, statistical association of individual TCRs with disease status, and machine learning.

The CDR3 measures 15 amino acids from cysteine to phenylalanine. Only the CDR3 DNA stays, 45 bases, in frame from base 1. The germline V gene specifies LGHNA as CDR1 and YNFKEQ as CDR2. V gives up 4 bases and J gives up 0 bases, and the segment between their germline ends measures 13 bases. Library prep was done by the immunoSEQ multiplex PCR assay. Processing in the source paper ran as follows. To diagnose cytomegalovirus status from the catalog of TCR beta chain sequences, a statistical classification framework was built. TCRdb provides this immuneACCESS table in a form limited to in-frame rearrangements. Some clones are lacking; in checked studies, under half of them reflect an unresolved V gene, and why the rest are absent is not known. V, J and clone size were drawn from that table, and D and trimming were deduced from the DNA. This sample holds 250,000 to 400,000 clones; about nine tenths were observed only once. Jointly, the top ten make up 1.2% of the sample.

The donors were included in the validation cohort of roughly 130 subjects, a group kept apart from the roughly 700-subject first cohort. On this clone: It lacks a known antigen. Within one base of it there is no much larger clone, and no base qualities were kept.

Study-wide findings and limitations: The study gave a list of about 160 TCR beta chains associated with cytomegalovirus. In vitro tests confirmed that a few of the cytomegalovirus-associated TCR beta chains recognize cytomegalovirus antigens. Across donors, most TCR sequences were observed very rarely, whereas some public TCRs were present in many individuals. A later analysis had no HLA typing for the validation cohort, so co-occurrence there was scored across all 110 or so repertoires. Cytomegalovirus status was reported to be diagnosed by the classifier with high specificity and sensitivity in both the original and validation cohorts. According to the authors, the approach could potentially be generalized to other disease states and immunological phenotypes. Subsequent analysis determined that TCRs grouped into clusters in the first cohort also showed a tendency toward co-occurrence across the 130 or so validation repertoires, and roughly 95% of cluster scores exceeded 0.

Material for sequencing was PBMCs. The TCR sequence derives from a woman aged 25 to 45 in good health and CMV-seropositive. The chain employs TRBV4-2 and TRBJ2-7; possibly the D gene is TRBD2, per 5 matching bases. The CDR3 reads CASSLEGGYSYEQYF. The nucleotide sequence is TGTGCCAGCAGCCTTGAAGGCGGGTACTCCTACGAGCAGTACTTC.